These 29 T cell receptor beta chains were sequenced from one sample in a study of blood T cell repertoires in COVID-19. Produced via immunoSEQ multiplex PCR; TCRdb's table is partial and in-frame only. The data show approximately 260,000 clones, about 90% seen once. The source material was peripheral blood. These receptors were collected from a woman aged 70-85 years with COVID-19, enrolled during active disease.

The rearrangement links TRBV14 to TRBJ2-7; possible D gene TRBD2, 5 bases. V lost 5 bases, J lost 4 bases, and 24 bases lay in between. Germline-derived CDR1 and CDR2 are SGHDN and FVKESK. This CDR3 region has 17 residues. This CDR3 is CASSSFRILPGYYEQYF. CDR3 in DNA: TGTGCCAGCAGCTCCTTCAGGATCCTTCCGGGATATTACGAGCAGTACTTC.

The chain has TRBV19 and TRBJ2-7; D may be TRBD1 (6 bases). The CDR3 runs to 13 residues. Trimming took 4 bases from V and 2 from J, leaving 9 bases between them. Germline V gives CDR1 LNHDA, CDR2 SQIVND (reference sequence). CDR3 residues: CASSTGTTYEQYF. As DNA, the CDR3 is TGTGCCAGTAGTACCGGGACAACCTACGAGCAGTACTTC. Combining the CDR3 with reference TRBV19 and TRBJ2-7 gives the whole variable domain DGGITQSPKYLFRKEGQNVTLSCEQNLNHDAMYWYRQDPGQGLRLIYYSQIVNDFQKGDIAEGYSVSREKKESFPLTVTSAQKNPTAFYLCASSTGTTYEQYFGPGTRLTVT.

This clone is a singleton in its sample. CDR3 protein: CSVGGNNEQFF. In DNA form, the CDR3 reads TGCAGCGTTGGCGGTAACAATGAGCAGTTCTTC. The V and J genes are TRBV29-1 and TRBJ2-1, with D unresolved. V lost 4 bases, J lost 5 bases, and 6 bases lay in between. CDR1 is SQVTM, CDR2 ANQGSEA, per germline. This CDR3 has 11 residues.

V usage is TRBV27 and J usage is TRBJ2-7; the D is unclear. Germline V lookup: CDR1 MNHEY, CDR2 SMNVEV (reference sequence). This CDR3 has 15 amino acids. The V end lost 3 bases, the J end lost 2 bases, and 14 bases lay between the germline ends. The CDR3 spells CASSFSTVPTYEQYF. CDR3 nucleotides: TGTGCCAGCAGTTTTTCAACGGTACCAACCTACGAGCAGTACTTC.

This sequence joins TRBV20-1 and TRBJ1-2; D is uncertain. In germline, CDR1 is DFQATT, CDR2 SNEGSKA (reference sequence). V was cut by 7 bases and J by 7 bases, with 7 bases left in between. There are 9 residues in the CDR3. CDR3 DNA sequence: TGCAGTGTCACAACTGGCTACACCTTC. The encoded protein is CSVTTGYTF.

The V call is TRBV19, the J call TRBJ2-5; possibly TRBD1 for D (5 bases). Trimming took 5 bases from V and 2 from J, leaving 12 bases between them. The CDR3 sequence is 14 residues long. Germline assignment: CDR1 LNHDA and CDR2 SQIVND (reference sequence). CDR3 nucleotide sequence: TGTGCCAGTAGTGGAACAGGTCCTCAAGAGACCCAGTACTTC. This gives the protein CASSGTGPQETQYF.

J is TRBJ1-2 and V is TRBV5-6; D is uncertain. CDR1 is SGHDT, CDR2 YYEEEE, per germline. The CDR3 length is 16 residues. V was cut by 4 bases and J by 3 bases, with 19 bases left in between. In DNA, the CDR3 is TGTGCCAGCAGCCCACTAGTAAGGAGGGCAGACTATGGCTACACCTTC. It specifies CASSPLVRRADYGYTF.

In its sample, this clone was seen once. Here the CDR3 reads CASSLSGTEGGYTF. For the CDR3, the DNA is TGTGCCAGCAGTTTATCTGGGACAGAGGGTGGCTACACCTTC. The chain joins TRBV27 to TRBJ1-2, with 7 bases lining up with TRBD1. Germline CDR1 reads MNHEY; CDR2 reads SMNVEV (reference sequence). V lost 0 bases to trimming and J lost 7 bases; unmatched junction nucleotides: 5. The CDR3 has 14 amino acids.

V and J are TRBV18 and TRBJ2-1; TRBD1 matches 8 bases. This CDR3 comprises 15 residues. The V gene end was trimmed by 6 bases and the J gene end by 2 bases; junction bases not matched to a gene: 6. Germline values: CDR1 KGHSH, CDR2 LQKENI. The CDR3 DNA is TGTGCCAGCTCCCGACAGGGGAAAACCTACAATGAGCAGTTCTTC. This translates into CASSRQGKTYNEQFF.

The rearrangement links TRBV30 to TRBJ1-5; 7 positions match TRBD1. CDR1 GTSNPN and CDR2 SVGIG come from the germline V gene (reference sequence). The CDR3 sequence is 15 residues long. V was pared by 1 base and J by 2 bases, with 5 bases of the junction left unmatched. The DNA of the CDR3 is TGTGCCTGGAGTGGAGGGGGCGAGGGCAATCAGCCCCAGCATTTT. Translated, it gives CAWSGGGEGNQPQHF.

This clone is a singleton in its sample. CDR3 protein: CASSQDRRGGNQPQHF. CDR3 DNA sequence: TGTGCCAGCAGCCAAGATCGGAGGGGCGGTAATCAGCCCCAGCATTTT. V usage is TRBV3-1 (or the pseudogene TRBV3-2) and J usage is TRBJ1-5; a possible D gene is TRBD1 (5 bases). This CDR3 spans 16 amino acids. Germline V gene lookup returns CDR1 LGHDT and CDR2 YNNKEL (reference sequence). V was clipped by 0 bases and J by 4 bases, with 13 bases between them.

The chain combines TRBV7-2 with TRBJ2-2, with 10 bases fitting TRBD2. Germline CDR1 SGHTA, CDR2 FQGNSA. CDR3 length equals 16 residues. J lost 5 bases, V lost 7 bases, and 10 bases had no gene match. CDR3 sequence: CASTGASGSLTGELFF. CDR3 DNA: TGTGCCAGCACCGGGGCTAGCGGGAGTTTAACCGGGGAGCTGTTTTTT.

The chain links TRBV29-1 to TRBJ2-3, with D possibly matching TRBD1 (6 bases). The CDR3 is 14 residues long. V dropped 3 bases and J dropped 0 bases, with 10 bases sitting between them. The germline gives CDR1 SQVTM, CDR2 ANQGSEA. For the CDR3, the DNA is TGCAGCGTTGAGACGGGGACAAGCACAGATACGCAGTATTTT. Its protein is CSVETGTSTDTQYF.

The J gene is TRBJ2-1, the V gene TRBV15, with D uncertain. V lost 0 bases to trimming and J lost 10 bases, with 10 bases between them. The CDR3 length is 13 residues. Germline-derived CDR1 and CDR2 are LNHNV and YYDKDF (reference sequence). CDR3 residues: CATSRDNSGEQFF. CDR3 bases: TGTGCCACCAGCAGAGATAACAGTGGGGAGCAGTTCTTC.

This sequence joins TRBV19 and TRBJ1-3, with D possibly being TRBD1 (5 bases). The germline V gene has CDR1 LNHDA and CDR2 SQIVND (reference sequence). The CDR3 sequence is 16 residues long. Trimming stripped 4 bases from V and 0 bases from J, with 13 bases between. CDR3 sequence (DNA): TGTGCCAGTAGTACCTCGGGACTGCACTCTGGAAACACCATATATTTT. This codes for CASSTSGLHSGNTIYF.

The J gene is TRBJ1-5, the V gene TRBV10-3, with 10 bases matching TRBD1. This CDR3 is 17 amino acids long. Germline assignment: CDR1 ENHRY and CDR2 SYGVKD. The trim removed 10 bases at V and 2 bases at J, leaving 14 bases unmatched. CDR3 in DNA: TGTGCCAGCCGGGACAGGGGTATGGGTGGGGGCAATCAGCCCCAGCATTTT. Its protein product is CASRDRGMGGGNQPQHF.

CDR3 nucleotides: TGTGCCAGCAGCTTAGGGACAAATGAGCAGTTCTTC. Residues: CASSLGTNEQFF. The chain joins TRBV7-9 to TRBJ2-1, with D maybe TRBD1 (5 bases). The germline V gene encodes CDR1 SEHNR and CDR2 FQNEAQ (reference sequence). The CDR3 is made up of 12 amino acids. Trimming pared 1 base from V and 7 bases from J, leaving 5 bases between. Filled out from reference TRBV7-9 and TRBJ2-1, the complete variable domain reads DTGVSQNPRHKITKRGQNVTFRCDPISEHNRLYWYRQTLGQGPEFLTYFQNEAQLEKSRLLSDRFSAERPKGSFSTLEIQRTEQGDSAMYLCASSLGTNEQFFGPGTRLTVL.

The chain is built from TRBV18 and TRBJ2-3, with D perhaps matching TRBD1 (5 bases). Looked up from germline, CDR1 is KGHSH and CDR2 is LQKENI. The CDR3 runs 16 residues. Trimming pared 0 bases from V and 4 bases from J, leaving 14 bases between. The CDR3 sequence: CASSPPAGIVADTQYF. DNA for the CDR3: TGTGCCAGCTCACCACCGGCAGGGATTGTAGCAGATACGCAGTATTTT.

The chain has TRBV5-4 and TRBJ1-1; no clear D. Germline values: CDR1 SGHNT, CDR2 YYREEE (reference sequence). CDR3 size: 14 residues. The ends were cut back, 0 bases at V and 0 bases at J, with 6 bases in the middle. The DNA of the CDR3 is TGTGCCAGCAGCTTGGTAGATATGAACACTGAAGCTTTCTTT. Translating it yields CASSLVDMNTEAFF.

The CDR3 loop reads CASSVGQNNEQFF. DNA of the CDR3: TGTGCCAGCAGCGTAGGACAAAACAATGAGCAGTTCTTC. The chain uses TRBV9 and TRBJ2-1; D is uncertain. This CDR3 comprises 13 residues. In germline, CDR1 is SGDLS, CDR2 YYNGEE. V lost 0 bases to trimming and J lost 5 bases, with 6 bases between them.

This chain joins TRBV14 and TRBJ1-6; D uncertain. V was cut by 0 bases and J by 6 bases, with 9 bases left in between. Germline V gene sequence: CDR1 SGHDN, CDR2 FVKESK. The CDR3 spans 15 residues. CDR3 nucleotides: TGTGCCAGCAGCCAAGAGCAGGCAATTAATTCACCCCTCCACTTT. Translating gives CASSQEQAINSPLHF.

The chain joins TRBV2 to TRBJ1-4; TRBD1 agrees at 9 bases. The germline V gene encodes CDR1 SNHLY and CDR2 FYNNEI. V lost 7 bases, J lost 6 bases, and 6 bases stayed unmatched. This CDR3 region has 14 residues. Here the CDR3 DNA reads TGTGCCAGCACCCTGGACAGGGGCGATGAAAAACTGTTTTTT. As protein: CASTLDRGDEKLFF.

This clone has just a few counts. This rearrangement joins TRBV2 to TRBJ2-7, with D perhaps TRBD1 (5 bases). CDR3 size: 13 residues. Germline CDR1 SNHLY, CDR2 FYNNEI. V was clipped by 6 bases and J by 6 bases, with 15 bases between them. DNA for the CDR3: TGTGCCAGCAGAGGTAGCTGGGGCGGCGAGCAGTACTTC. It translates to CASRGSWGGEQYF. The entire variable domain, with the rest obtained from reference TRBV2 and TRBJ2-7, is as follows: EPEVTQTPSHQVTQMGQEVILRCVPISNHLYFYWYRQILGQKVEFLVSFYNNEISEKSEIFDDQFSVERPDGSNFTLKIRSTKLEDSAMYFCASRGSWGGEQYFGPGTRLTVT.

This rearrangement joins TRBV5-5 to TRBJ2-1, with D possibly TRBD1 on 5 matching bases. The CDR3 runs to 14 residues. Germline assignment: CDR1 SGHKS and CDR2 YYEKEE (reference sequence). The V and J ends lost 5 bases and 9 bases respectively, with 18 bases between them. As DNA, the CDR3 is TGTGCCAGCAGACAGCCTAGGGGCCACAGTGAGCAGTTCTTC. Protein sequence: CASRQPRGHSEQFF.

The V gene is TRBV3-1 (or the pseudogene TRBV3-2), the J gene TRBJ2-3, with D uncertain. The CDR3 extends over 12 amino acids. Germline V lookup: CDR1 LGHDT, CDR2 YNNKEL (reference sequence). V lost 1 base, J lost 3 bases, and 2 bases lay in between. CDR3 sequence: CASSQATDTQYF. As DNA, the CDR3 is TGTGCCAGCAGCCAAGCTACAGATACGCAGTATTTT.

The rearrangement links TRBV2 to TRBJ2-7; a weak D match, TRBD2 (5 bases). The ends were cut back, 2 bases at V and 5 bases at J, with 13 bases in the middle. Germline loops: CDR1 SNHLY, CDR2 FYNNEI. The CDR3 is 14 residues long. CDR3 protein: CASSESLALHEQYF. In DNA form, the CDR3 reads TGTGCCAGCAGTGAAAGTCTAGCACTCCACGAGCAGTACTTC.

With respect to this clone: This sample includes further DNA sequences coding for the same CDR3. V usage is TRBV18 and J usage is TRBJ2-7, with 9 bases matching TRBD1. Germline values: CDR1 KGHSH, CDR2 LQKENI. This CDR3 contains 14 residues. V shed 3 bases, J shed 3 bases, and the junction held 3 bases outside the gene matches. The CDR3 loop reads CASSPGTGRYEQYF. The CDR3, as DNA: TGTGCCAGCTCACCCGGGACAGGGCGCTACGAGCAGTACTTC.

This sequence joins TRBV2 and TRBJ1-2; tentatively, D is TRBD1 (6 bases). V was shortened by 7 bases and J by 7 bases, with 16 bases between the two germline ends. CDR3 length equals 13 residues. Germline CDR1 is SNHLY and CDR2 is FYNNEI. The CDR3 DNA follows: TGTGCCAGCAATCTGCGACAGGCTGGTGGCTACACCTTC. Translating it yields CASNLRQAGGYTF. The whole variable domain, remainder taken from reference TRBV2 and TRBJ1-2, is EPEVTQTPSHQVTQMGQEVILRCVPISNHLYFYWYRQILGQKVEFLVSFYNNEISEKSEIFDDQFSVERPDGSNFTLKIRSTKLEDSAMYFCASNLRQAGGYTFGSGTRLTVV.

The gene calls are TRBV9 and TRBJ2-2, with TRBD1 matching 7 bases. V lost 4 bases, J lost 1 base, and 4 bases stayed unmatched. Germline V gives CDR1 SGDLS, CDR2 YYNGEE. CDR3 size: 15 residues. The CDR3 protein is CASSRDSKNTGELFF. The CDR3 DNA reads as TGTGCCAGCAGCCGGGACAGCAAGAACACCGGGGAGCTGTTTTTT. Full variable domain (outside the CDR3, taken from reference TRBV9 and TRBJ2-2): DSGVTQTPKHLITATGQRVTLRCSPRSGDLSVYWYQQSLDQGLQFLIQYYNGEERAKGNILERFSAQQFPDLHSELNLSSLELGDSALYFCASSRDSKNTGELFFGEGSRLTVL.